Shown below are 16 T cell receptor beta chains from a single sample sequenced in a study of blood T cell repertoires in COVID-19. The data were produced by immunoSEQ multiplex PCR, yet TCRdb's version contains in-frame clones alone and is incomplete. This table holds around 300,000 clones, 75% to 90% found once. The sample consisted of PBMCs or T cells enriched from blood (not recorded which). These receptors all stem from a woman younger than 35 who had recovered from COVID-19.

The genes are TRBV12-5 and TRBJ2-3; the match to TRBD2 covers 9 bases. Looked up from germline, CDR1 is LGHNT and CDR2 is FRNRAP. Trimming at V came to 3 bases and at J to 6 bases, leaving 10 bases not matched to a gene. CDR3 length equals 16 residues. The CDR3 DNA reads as TGTGCTAGTGGTTTAAATAGCGGGGGCGCATCGGATACGCAGTATTTT. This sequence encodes CASGLNSGGASDTQYF.

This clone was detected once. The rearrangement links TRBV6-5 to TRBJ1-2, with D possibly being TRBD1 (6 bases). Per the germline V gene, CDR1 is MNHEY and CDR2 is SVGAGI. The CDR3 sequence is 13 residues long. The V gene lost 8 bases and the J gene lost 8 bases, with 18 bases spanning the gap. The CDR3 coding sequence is TGTGCCAGCGGTCGGGGGGCAGCCCGGGGCTACACCTTC. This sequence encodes CASGRGAARGYTF.

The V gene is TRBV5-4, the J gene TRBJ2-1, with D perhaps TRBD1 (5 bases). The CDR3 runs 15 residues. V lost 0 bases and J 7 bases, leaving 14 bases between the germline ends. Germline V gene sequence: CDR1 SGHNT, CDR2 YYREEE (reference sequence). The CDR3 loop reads CASSLAVTAINEQFF. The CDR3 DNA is TGTGCCAGCAGCTTGGCCGTGACAGCGATTAATGAGCAGTTCTTC.

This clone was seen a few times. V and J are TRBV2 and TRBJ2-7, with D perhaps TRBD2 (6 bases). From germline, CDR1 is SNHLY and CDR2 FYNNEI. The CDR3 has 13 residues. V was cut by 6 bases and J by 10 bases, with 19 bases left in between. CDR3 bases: TGTGCCAGCAGCCCCCGGGGGTCGGATCCCCAGTACTTC. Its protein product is CASSPRGSDPQYF.

The CDR3 region has the DNA TGCAGCGTTGGGATGGGAGTTGGAAACACCATATATTTT. Translation gives CSVGMGVGNTIYF. V gene TRBV29-1 combines with J gene TRBJ1-3; D remains ambiguous. V was pared by 4 bases and J by 3 bases, with 10 bases between. Germline CDR1 and CDR2: SQVTM and ANQGSEA. The CDR3 extends over 13 amino acids.

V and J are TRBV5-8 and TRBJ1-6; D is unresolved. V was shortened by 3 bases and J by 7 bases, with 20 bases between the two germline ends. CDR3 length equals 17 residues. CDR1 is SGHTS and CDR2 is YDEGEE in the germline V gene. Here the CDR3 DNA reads TGTGCCAGCAGCTCCTACTCCACGGGGTCGAGGAATTCACCCCTCCACTTT. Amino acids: CASSSYSTGSRNSPLHF.

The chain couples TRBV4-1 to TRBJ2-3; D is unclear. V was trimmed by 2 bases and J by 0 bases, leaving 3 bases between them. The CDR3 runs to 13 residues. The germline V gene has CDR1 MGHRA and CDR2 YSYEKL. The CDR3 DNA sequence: TGCGCCAGCAGCCAACGTAGCACAGATACGCAGTATTTT. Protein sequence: CASSQRSTDTQYF.

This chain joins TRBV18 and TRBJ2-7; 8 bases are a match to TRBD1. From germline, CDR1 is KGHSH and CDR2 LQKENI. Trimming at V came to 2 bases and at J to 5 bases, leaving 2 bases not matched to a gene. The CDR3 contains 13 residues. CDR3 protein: CASSPEDRDEQYF. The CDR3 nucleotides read TGTGCCAGCTCACCAGAGGACAGGGACGAGCAGTACTTC.

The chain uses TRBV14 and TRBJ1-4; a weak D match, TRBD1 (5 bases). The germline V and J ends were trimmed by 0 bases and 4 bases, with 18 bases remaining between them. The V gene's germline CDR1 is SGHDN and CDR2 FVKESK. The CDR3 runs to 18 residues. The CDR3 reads CASSQDGGIGASNEKLFF. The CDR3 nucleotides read TGTGCCAGCAGCCAAGATGGGGGGATTGGGGCGAGTAATGAAAAACTGTTTTTT.

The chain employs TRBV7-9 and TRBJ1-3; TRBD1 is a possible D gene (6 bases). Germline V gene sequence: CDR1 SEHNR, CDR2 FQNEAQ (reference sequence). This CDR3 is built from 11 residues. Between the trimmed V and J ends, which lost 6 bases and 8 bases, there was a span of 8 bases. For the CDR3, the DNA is TGTGCCAGCAGTGAGGGGGACACCATATATTTT. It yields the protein CASSEGDTIYF. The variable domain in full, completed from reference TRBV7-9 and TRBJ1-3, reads DTGVSQNPRHKITKRGQNVTFRCDPISEHNRLYWYRQTLGQGPEFLTYFQNEAQLEKSRLLSDRFSAERPKGSFSTLEIQRTEQGDSAMYLCASSEGDTIYFGEGSWLTVV.

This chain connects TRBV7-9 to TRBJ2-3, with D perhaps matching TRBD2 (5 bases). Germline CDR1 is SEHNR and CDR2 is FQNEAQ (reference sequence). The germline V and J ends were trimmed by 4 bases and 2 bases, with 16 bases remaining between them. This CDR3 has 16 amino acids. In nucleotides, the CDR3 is TGTGCCAGCAGCTCGAGGACTTCGCACCCCACAGATACGCAGTATTTT. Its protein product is CASSSRTSHPTDTQYF.

CDR3 bases: TGTGCCAGCAGCCGACGAGCAGGGGTCTATATAGATGAAAAACTGTTTTTT. Amino acids: CASSRRAGVYIDEKLFF. This chain connects TRBV7-9 to TRBJ1-4; TRBD1 might be the D (6 bases). There are 17 residues in the CDR3. Germline V gene sequence: CDR1 SEHNR, CDR2 FQNEAQ (reference sequence). V shed 5 bases and J shed 6 bases, with 22 bases lying between them.

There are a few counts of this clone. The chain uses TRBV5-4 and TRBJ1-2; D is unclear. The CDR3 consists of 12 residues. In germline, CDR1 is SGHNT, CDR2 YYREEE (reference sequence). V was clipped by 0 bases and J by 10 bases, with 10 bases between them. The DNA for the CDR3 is TGTGCCAGCAGCTTGGATTACGGGGACTACACCTTC. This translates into CASSLDYGDYTF.

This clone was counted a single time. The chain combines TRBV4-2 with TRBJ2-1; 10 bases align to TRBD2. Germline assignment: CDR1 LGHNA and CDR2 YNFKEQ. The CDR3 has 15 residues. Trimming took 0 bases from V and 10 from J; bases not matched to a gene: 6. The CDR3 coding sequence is TGTGCCAGCAGCCAAGAGACACTAGCGGGGAGGGAGCAGTTCTTC. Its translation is CASSQETLAGREQFF.

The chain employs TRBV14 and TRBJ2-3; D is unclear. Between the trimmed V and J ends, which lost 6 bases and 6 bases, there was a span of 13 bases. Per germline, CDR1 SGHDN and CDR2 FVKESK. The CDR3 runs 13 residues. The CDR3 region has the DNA TGTGCCAGCAGTTCCGAGTGGGCGGATACGCAGTATTTT. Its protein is CASSSEWADTQYF.

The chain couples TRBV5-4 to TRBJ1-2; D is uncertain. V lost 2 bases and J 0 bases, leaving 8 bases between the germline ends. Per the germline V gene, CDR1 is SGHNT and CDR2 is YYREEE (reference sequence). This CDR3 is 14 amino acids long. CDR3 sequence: CASSFDRSNYGYTF. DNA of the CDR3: TGTGCCAGCAGCTTTGATAGATCTAACTATGGCTACACCTTC.